This T cell receptor (beta chain) was profiled in a study of pediatric ulcerative colitis. The assay was immunoSEQ multiplex PCR, and TCRdb's table has in-frame clones only and misses some. The sample consists of tens of thousands of clones, 70% to 85% of them appearing once. The diagnostic colonoscopy in ulcerative colitis patients preceded any immunosuppressive treatment. Germline values: CDR1 ENHRY, CDR2 SYGVKD. Trimming shortened V by 8 bases and J by 0 bases, and 13 bases separated the two germline ends. This CDR3 is 14 amino acids long. The specimen was blood. The sequence derives from a boy aged 5-17 years with moderate ulcerative colitis. The chain joins TRBV10-3 to TRBJ1-1; D may be TRBD1 (5 bases). The CDR3 region is CAIRPVGVNTEAFF. The CDR3 coding sequence is TGTGCCATCCGACCGGTGGGGGTGAACACTGAAGCTTTCTTT.